These 17 T cell receptor beta chains were all obtained from the same sample, sequenced in a study of neoadjuvant anti-PD-1 for oral cavity cancer. Time point given: after neoadjuvant nivolumab, at surgical resection. Some clones are missing from TCRdb's copy, which holds only in-frame ones; the method was immunoSEQ multiplex PCR. The profile shows 14,000 or so clones, 60% to 75% of them singletons. Material: PBMCs, obtained after nivolumab (anti-PD-1) treatment. The receptor source for this set is a person aged 40 to 85 with oral cavity squamous cell carcinoma.

This rearrangement joins TRBV9 to TRBJ2-5, with D possibly matching TRBD2 (6 bases). V was shortened by 4 bases and J by 0 bases, with 16 bases between the two germline ends. Germline lookup yields CDR1 SGDLS and CDR2 YYNGEE. The CDR3 has 16 residues. The CDR3 DNA is TGTGCCAGCAGCCCCCCGGGGACTTCGTACCAAGAGACCCAGTACTTC. It is translated as CASSPPGTSYQETQYF.

The CDR3 sequence: CASSVAPFTEAFF. CDR3 nucleotides: TGTGCCAGCAGCGTAGCGCCTTTCACTGAAGCTTTCTTT. This rearrangement joins TRBV9 to TRBJ1-1, with D unclear. Trimming pared 0 bases from V and 4 bases from J, leaving 7 bases between. Germline CDR1 is SGDLS and CDR2 is YYNGEE. The length of the CDR3 is 13 residues.

The V and J genes are TRBV5-4 and TRBJ2-7; D possibly uses TRBD1 or TRBD2 (7 bases each). CDR1 and CDR2 (germline): SGHNT, YYREEE (reference sequence). V was pared by 0 bases and J by 5 bases, with 9 bases between. CDR3 length: 13 amino acids. The CDR3 DNA reads as TGTGCCAGCAGCTTGGCAGGGGGGGACGAGCAGTACTTC. Translation gives CASSLAGGDEQYF.

The V gene is TRBV9, the J gene TRBJ1-2, with a possible D match to TRBD1 (6 bases). V shed 3 bases and J shed 4 bases, with 7 bases lying between them. The CDR3 totals 12 residues. The V gene's germline CDR1 is SGDLS and CDR2 YYNGEE. The CDR3 DNA reads as TGTGCCAGCAGCGGAGGGGGCTATGGCTACACCTTC. It codes for CASSGGGYGYTF. The whole variable domain, remainder taken from reference TRBV9 and TRBJ1-2, is DSGVTQTPKHLITATGQRVTLRCSPRSGDLSVYWYQQSLDQGLQFLIQYYNGEERAKGNILERFSAQQFPDLHSELNLSSLELGDSALYFCASSGGGYGYTFGSGTRLTVV.

The gene calls are TRBV9 and TRBJ2-7; possibly TRBD1 for D (6 bases). The germline V gene encodes CDR1 SGDLS and CDR2 YYNGEE. The CDR3 consists of 15 residues. V was pared by 0 bases and J by 4 bases, with 14 bases between. This CDR3 is CASSVGSDRAYEQYF. CDR3 nucleotides: TGTGCCAGCAGCGTAGGTTCGGACAGAGCGTACGAGCAGTACTTC.

This clone was seen more than once but under ten times. The chain combines TRBV30 with TRBJ1-2; 7 bases line up with TRBD1. Germline V gene data show CDR1 as GTSNPN and CDR2 as SVGIG (reference sequence). The CDR3 runs 13 residues. V lost 5 bases to trimming and J lost 8 bases; unmatched junction nucleotides: 11. CDR3 coding DNA: TGTGCCTGGGACCTATACAGGGGCGGGGGCTACACCTTC. This codes for CAWDLYRGGGYTF.

This rearrangement joins TRBV5-6 to TRBJ2-1; 7 bases match TRBD1. Trimming took 4 bases from V and 4 from J; bases not matched to a gene: 2. The CDR3 is made up of 13 amino acids. Germline V gene data show CDR1 as SGHDT and CDR2 as YYEEEE. In DNA, the CDR3 is TGTGCCAGCAGCGGGACAGCTTACAATGAGCAGTTCTTC. Translated: CASSGTAYNEQFF.

A few counts support this clone. The chain recombines TRBV27 with TRBJ1-1; TRBD1 matches 8 bases. The germline V gene has CDR1 MNHEY and CDR2 SMNVEV (reference sequence). This CDR3 is built from 14 residues. V lost 9 bases and J lost 1; bases outside the gene matches: 7. The CDR3 loop is CASNRQGPNTEAFF. The CDR3 DNA reads TGTGCCAGTAACCGACAGGGGCCGAACACTGAAGCTTTCTTT.

The chain carries TRBV6-5 and TRBJ1-2; TRBD1 matches 8 bases. Trimming at V came to 5 bases and at J to 8 bases, leaving 4 bases not matched to a gene. Germline-derived CDR1 and CDR2 are MNHEY and SVGAGI. The CDR3 length is 12 residues. CDR3 sequence: CASSRGQGGYTF. CDR3 nucleotide sequence: TGTGCCAGCAGTCGAGGACAGGGAGGCTACACCTTC.

Points on this clone: Other nucleotide sequences from this sample produce the same CDR3. The J gene is TRBJ1-2, the V gene TRBV29-1, with D unresolved. With 6 bases removed from V and 3 bases from J, the gap between germline ends came to 8 bases. The CDR3 has 11 amino acids. Germline values: CDR1 SQVTM, CDR2 ANQGSEA. CDR3 sequence reads: CSVGGYYGYTF. The CDR3 DNA follows: TGCAGCGTCGGAGGGTACTATGGCTACACCTTC.

J is TRBJ1-1 and V is TRBV10-3; D gene unclear. Trimming removed 11 bases at V and 3 bases at J, with 13 bases between. This CDR3 spans 12 amino acids. Germline V gives CDR1 ENHRY, CDR2 SYGVKD. This chain's CDR3 is CASRYGDTEAFF. In DNA form, the CDR3 reads TGTGCCTCCCGGTACGGAGACACTGAAGCTTTCTTT.

The chain's CDR3 is CASSLNSGRAAGANVLTF. CDR3 nucleotide sequence: TGTGCCAGCAGCTTAAATAGCGGGAGGGCCGCTGGGGCCAACGTCCTGACTTTC. The chain recombines TRBV7-3 with TRBJ2-6; 11 bases line up with TRBD2. V dropped 1 base and J dropped 2; count of bases not matched to a gene: 4. This CDR3 is 18 amino acids long. Per the germline V gene, CDR1 is SGHTA and CDR2 is FQGTGA.

The chain uses TRBV18 and TRBJ2-5; D is ambiguous. V was clipped by 6 bases and J by 2 bases, with 19 bases between them. The CDR3 contains 16 residues. Germline V gene lookup returns CDR1 KGHSH and CDR2 LQKENI. The CDR3 loop is CASSRADLARQETQYF. Here the CDR3 DNA reads TGTGCCAGCTCCCGGGCTGACCTCGCCCGTCAAGAGACCCAGTACTTC.

This chain links TRBV28 with TRBJ2-5; no clear D. Germline V CDR1 and CDR2: MDHEN, SYDVKM. There are 14 residues in the CDR3. Trimming stripped 5 bases from V and 0 bases from J, with 10 bases between. The CDR3 bases are TGTGCCAGCAGTCCCACCGCCAACCAAGAGACCCAGTACTTC. This sequence encodes CASSPTANQETQYF. The full variable domain, completed using reference TRBV28 and TRBJ2-5, is DVKVTQSSRYLVKRTGEKVFLECVQDMDHENMFWYRQDPGLGLRLIYFSYDVKMKEKGDIPEGYSVSREKKERFSLILESASTNQTSMYLCASSPTANQETQYFGPGTRLLVL.

The V call is TRBV5-6, the J call TRBJ1-4, with TRBD1 as a possible D gene (5 bases). The CDR3 is 14 residues long. Germline lookup yields CDR1 SGHDT and CDR2 YYEEEE. Trimming stripped 4 bases from V and 3 bases from J, with 10 bases between. The CDR3 nucleotides are TGTGCCAGCAGCAGGGACTTGGCTAATGAAAAACTGTTTTTT. This codes for CASSRDLANEKLFF. The full variable domain, in which reference TRBV5-6 and TRBJ1-4 provide the parts outside the CDR3, is DAGVTQSPTHLIKTRGQQVTLRCSPKSGHDTVSWYQQALGQGPQFIFQYYEEEERQRGNFPDRFSGHQFPNYSSELNVNALLLGDSALYLCASSRDLANEKLFFGSGTQLSVL.

This clone was observed a handful of times. The chain links TRBV27 to TRBJ1-5, with D possibly being TRBD1 (5 bases). CDR3 length equals 17 residues. Per the germline V gene, CDR1 is MNHEY and CDR2 is SMNVEV (reference sequence). Trimming left V 1 base short and J 0 bases short, with 13 bases between. CDR3 nucleotides: TGTGCCAGCAGTTTATACGCGCGACAGCTTAGCAATCAGCCCCAGCATTTT. It translates to CASSLYARQLSNQPQHF.

The J gene is TRBJ2-3, the V gene TRBV7-8; 10 bases fit TRBD1. V was pared by 3 bases and J by 1 base, with 7 bases of the junction left unmatched. The V gene's germline CDR1 is SGHVS and CDR2 FQNEAQ. The CDR3 is 17 residues long. Here the CDR3 reads CASSLEGQGLGTDTQYF. As DNA, the CDR3 is TGTGCCAGCAGCTTGGAGGGACAGGGGCTCGGCACAGATACGCAGTATTTT. Drawing the rest from reference TRBV7-8 and TRBJ2-3, the complete variable domain is GAGVSQSPRYKVAKRGQDVALRCDPISGHVSLFWYQQALGQGPEFLTYFQNEAQLDKSGLPSDRFFAERPEGSVSTLKIQRTQQEDSAVYLCASSLEGQGLGTDTQYFGPGTRLTVL.